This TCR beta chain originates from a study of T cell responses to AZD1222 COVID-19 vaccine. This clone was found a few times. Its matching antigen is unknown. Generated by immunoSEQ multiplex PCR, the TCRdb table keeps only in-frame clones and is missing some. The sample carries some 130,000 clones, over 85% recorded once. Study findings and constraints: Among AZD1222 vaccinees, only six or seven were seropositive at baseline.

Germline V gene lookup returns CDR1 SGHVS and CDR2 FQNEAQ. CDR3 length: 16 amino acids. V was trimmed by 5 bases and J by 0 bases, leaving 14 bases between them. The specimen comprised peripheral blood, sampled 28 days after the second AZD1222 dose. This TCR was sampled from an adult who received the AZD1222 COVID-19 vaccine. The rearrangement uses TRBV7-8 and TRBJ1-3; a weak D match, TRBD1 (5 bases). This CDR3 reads CASSLRSGGSGNTIYF. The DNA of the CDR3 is TGTGCCAGCAGCCTCAGGTCCGGGGGCTCTGGAAACACCATATATTTT.